This record covers a single T cell receptor (beta chain). The length of the CDR3 is 17 residues. V lost 1 base to trimming and J lost 5 bases; unmatched junction nucleotides: 8. Germline V gene lookup returns CDR1 MDHEN and CDR2 SYDVKM. Original handling: It was from reference gene primer amplification that nucleated cell counts were estimated. Clones were read by immunoSEQ multiplex PCR, and TCRdb kept only the in-frame ones, dropping some. V and J calls and clone size are those listed in that table; D and trimming were worked out from the DNA. Found here are 200,000 or so clones, roughly nine tenths of them singletons; the top ten hold 2.1%. The source of the sample is a study of blood T cell repertoires in COVID-19. Study at large: COVID-19 samples from acute and convalescent phases originated in the United States, Italy and Spain. T cells, B-cell-depleted T cells, or PBMCs provided the cDNA or gDNA that served as material.

The sequenced sample was peripheral blood. The chain has TRBV28 and TRBJ1-6, with TRBD1 matching over 7 bases. The clonotype was recovered from a man between 65 and 85 years old with active or convalescent COVID-19. The CDR3 here is CASSLSTGARNNSPLHF. The DNA for the CDR3 is TGTGCCAGCAGTTTATCCACAGGGGCCCGAAATAATTCACCCCTCCACTTT.